This T cell receptor (beta chain) was retrieved from a study of cytomegalovirus exposure and HLA in healthy donors. Looking at the study overall: Sequencing of some 200 million T cells in an earlier analysis found 100 million to 140 million unique TCR beta sequences.

After removal of 3 bases from V and 5 bases from J, the junction contained 8 bases not matched to a gene. The CDR3 runs to 15 residues. Germline loops: CDR1 LGHNA, CDR2 YNFKEQ. Study-wide results and limits: TCR beta V- and J-gene trimming, according to a later analysis, was linked to a missense DCLRE1C variant. In an earlier analysis, productive rearrangement rates for most beta V segments clustered near 87% or 30%. An analysis was carried out at a later point. It showed that HLA-associated TCR beta chains were more clonally expanded than equally common non-associated chains.

It was with 60 Vbeta and 13 Jbeta primers that the PCR ran. Profiled with immunoSEQ multiplex PCR; TCRdb holds only in-frame clones, not every one. The sample lists around 98,000 clones, more than 75% occurring once. Concerning this clone: Its target is unknown.

The TCR originated in a woman between 40 and 55 years old in good health and CMV-seronegative. The chain employs TRBV4-2 and TRBJ1-1, with 8 bases matching TRBD1. Sequencing used PBMCs. The CDR3 region is CASSQPDREGTEAFF. Here the CDR3 DNA reads TGTGCCAGCAGCCAGCCGGACAGGGAAGGTACTGAAGCTTTCTTT.